This T cell receptor (beta chain) was recorded in a study of T cells in Graves' hyperthyroidism and ophthalmopathy. This CDR3 comprises 13 residues. The germline V gene has CDR1 MNHEY and CDR2 SVGEGT. V dropped 6 bases and J dropped 7; count of bases not matched to a gene: 7. Amplification yielded TCR beta CDR3 regions, with RNA transcripts as the source. HTBI primers were the set used in a first-round RT-PCR of the TCR CDR3. TCRdb redid the calling of the multiplex PCR reads with MiXCR, one entry per CDR3 protein. The table has approximately 690,000 distinct CDR3 sequences, less than 25% seen once. This clonotype was observed a handful of times.

The chain joins TRBV6-2 or TRBV6-3 to TRBJ2-5; 8 bases fit TRBD1. Specimen: blood. The receptor comes from a man aged 25 to 45 with Graves' ophthalmopathy. This CDR3 is CASRSTGVGTQYF. CDR3 nucleotides: TGTGCCAGCAGATCGACAGGGGTTGGGACCCAGTACTTC.